The 25 T cell receptor beta chains listed next were all sequenced from one sample in a study of metastatic and nonmetastatic thyroid tumors. TCRdb reanalyzed the PCR reads with MiXCR. The sample consists of some 15,000 clones, roughly 29% of them appearing once. Every patient underwent thyroid surgery untreated. The sample consisted of tumor tissue. Receptors originate from a female donor with papillary thyroid cancer or a benign thyroid nodule (not recorded which). Some clones in this sample may be carry-over from other donors' samples.

This clone was observed many times. The chain carries TRBV15 and TRBJ2-1, with 7 bases lining up with TRBD2. This CDR3 is 14 amino acids long. The V segment lost 0 bases and the J segment 6 bases; nucleotides outside the gene matches: 2. Germline V gives CDR1 LNHNV, CDR2 YYDKDF (reference sequence). The CDR3 coding sequence is TGTGCCACCAGCAGAGACGGACTAGTCAATGAGCAGTTCTTC. Encoded protein: CATSRDGLVNEQFF.

This clone showed up many times. This CDR3 is CASSTGRGRSPLHF. In DNA form, the CDR3 reads TGTGCCAGCAGCACAGGGAGGGGGCGGTCACCCCTCCACTTT. The genes are TRBV28 and TRBJ1-6; 7 nucleotides match TRBD1. The germline CDR1 and CDR2 sequences are MDHEN and SYDVKM. V shed 6 bases and J 10 bases; nucleotides not matched to a gene: 9. The length of the CDR3 is 14 residues. Full variable domain (outside the CDR3, taken from reference TRBV28 and TRBJ1-6): DVKVTQSSRYLVKRTGEKVFLECVQDMDHENMFWYRQDPGLGLRLIYFSYDVKMKEKGDIPEGYSVSREKKERFSLILESASTNQTSMYLCASSTGRGRSPLHFGNGTRLTVT.

This clone came up many times. This chain links TRBV6-4 with TRBJ1-6; no clear D. V shed 0 bases and J shed 5 bases, with 8 bases lying between them. The CDR3 runs 15 residues. CDR1 MRHNA and CDR2 SNTAGT come from the germline V gene. The CDR3 region is CASSDSPGHNSPLHF. The CDR3, as DNA: TGTGCCAGCAGTGACTCACCAGGCCATAATTCACCCCTCCACTTT.

The chain has TRBV11-2 and TRBJ2-7; perhaps D is TRBD1 or TRBD2 (6 bases each). CDR3 length: 13 residues. V lost 1 base, J lost 6 bases, and 10 bases lay in between. Germline loops: CDR1 SGHAT, CDR2 FQNNGV. The chain's CDR3 is CASSLAGASEQYF. CDR3 nucleotides: TGTGCCAGCAGCTTAGCGGGGGCATCCGAGCAGTACTTC.

The sample holds many counts of this clone. The genes are TRBV9 and TRBJ2-5, with TRBD2 identical over 8 bases. This CDR3 is built from 17 residues. Trimming took 0 bases from V and 5 from J; bases not matched to a gene: 12. CDR1 SGDLS and CDR2 YYNGEE come from the germline V gene. The CDR3 here is CASSVATGGAGDETQYF. The CDR3 coding sequence is TGTGCCAGCAGCGTAGCTACCGGGGGGGCGGGCGATGAGACCCAGTACTTC.

By share, this clone counts as medium-sized (0.01 to 0.1%). The chain employs TRBV2 and TRBJ2-3; 8 bases map to TRBD2. The CDR3 covers 16 residues. J gave up 5 bases and V 0 bases, and 7 bases lay outside the gene matches. The V gene's germline CDR1 is SNHLY and CDR2 FYNNEI. CDR3 protein: CASSEARSGKIDTQYF. DNA for the CDR3: TGTGCCAGCAGTGAAGCTCGTAGCGGGAAAATAGATACGCAGTATTTT.

The V call is TRBV11-3, the J call TRBJ1-1; tentatively, D is TRBD1 (5 bases). This CDR3 is built from 13 residues. Trimming pared 1 base from V and 10 bases from J, leaving 13 bases between. Per the germline V gene, CDR1 is SGHNT and CDR2 is YENEEA. CDR3 protein: CASSLGQGMRAFF. DNA of the CDR3: TGTGCCAGCAGCTTAGGGCAGGGTATGAGAGCTTTCTTT. Full variable domain (rest looked up from reference TRBV11-3 and TRBJ1-1): EAGVVQSPRYKIIEKKQPVAFWCNPISGHNTLYWYLQNLGQGPELLIRYENEEAVDDSQLPKDRFSAERLKGVDSTLKIQPAELGDSAVYLCASSLGQGMRAFFGQGTRLTVV.

In this sample, this clone turned up a few times. The gene calls are TRBV7-2 and TRBJ1-2; D perhaps matches TRBD1 (6 bases). Trimming removed 4 bases at V and 8 bases at J, with 11 bases between. The CDR3 extends over 12 amino acids. Germline assignment: CDR1 SGHTA and CDR2 FQGNSA. The CDR3, as DNA: TGTGCCAGCAGCTCCGGGGGCATCGGCTACACCTTC. Translation: CASSSGGIGYTF.

This clone was recorded a few times. The chain is built from TRBV11-2 and TRBJ2-7, with a weak D call TRBD2 (5 bases). Germline V CDR1 and CDR2: SGHAT, FQNNGV. CDR3 length: 14 residues. Trimming removed 1 base at V and 3 bases at J, with 10 bases between. Written as DNA, the CDR3 is TGTGCCAGCAGCTTAGCCGGGATCTACTACGAGCAGTACTTC. As protein: CASSLAGIYYEQYF.

The CDR3: CASSLSAGGPSTGELFF. CDR3 nucleotides: TGTGCCAGCAGCTTATCAGCGGGAGGGCCCAGCACCGGGGAGCTGTTTTTT. The V call is TRBV11-1, the J call TRBJ2-2; 10 positions agree with TRBD2. The length of the CDR3 is 17 residues. Germline CDR1 is SGHAT and CDR2 is FQDESV (reference sequence). The V and J ends lost 2 bases and 4 bases, in that order; junction bases with no gene match: 7.

This clone was picked up one time. The chain employs TRBV13 and TRBJ2-7; no clear D. The V end was cut by 0 bases, the J end by 3 bases, with 6 bases between. The length of the CDR3 is 13 residues. Per the germline V gene, CDR1 is PRHDT and CDR2 is FYEKMQ (reference sequence). The CDR3, as DNA: TGTGCCAGCAGCTTAGGCCCTATCTACGAGCAGTACTTC. Its protein is CASSLGPIYEQYF.

Ten or more counts support this clone. The chain is built from TRBV13 and TRBJ1-6; TRBD1 aligns across 10 bases. Germline V gene sequence: CDR1 PRHDT, CDR2 FYEKMQ (reference sequence). V trimming: 5 bases; J trimming: 9 bases; junction bases outside the gene matches: 7. CDR3 length equals 15 residues. This chain's CDR3 is CASSGGTGVGSPLHF. CDR3 coding DNA: TGTGCCAGCAGCGGCGGGACAGGGGTAGGTTCACCCCTCCACTTT.

The chain combines TRBV3-1 with TRBJ1-3; D not resolved. This CDR3 spans 12 amino acids. The germline V gene has CDR1 LGHDT and CDR2 YNNKEL (reference sequence). CDR3 in DNA: TGTGCTACGAAGGCCTCTGGAAACACCATATATTTT. Amino acids: CATKASGNTIYF.

By its share, this clone is medium-sized. The genes are TRBV7-9 and TRBJ2-1; TRBD2 matches 8 bases. This CDR3 is built from 15 residues. Looked up from germline, CDR1 is SEHNR and CDR2 is FQNEAQ (reference sequence). V shed 3 bases and J 0 bases; nucleotides not matched to a gene: 1. CDR3 protein: CASSFSGSSYNEQFF. The DNA for the CDR3 is TGTGCCAGCAGCTTCAGCGGGAGCTCCTACAATGAGCAGTTCTTC. Filled out from reference TRBV7-9 and TRBJ2-1, the complete variable domain reads DTGVSQNPRHKITKRGQNVTFRCDPISEHNRLYWYRQTLGQGPEFLTYFQNEAQLEKSRLLSDRFSAERPKGSFSTLEIQRTEQGDSAMYLCASSFSGSSYNEQFFGPGTRLTVL.

The chain carries TRBV6-1 and TRBJ1-2; 7 bases map to TRBD1. Germline values: CDR1 MNHNS, CDR2 SASEGT. Trimming cost V 6 bases and J 5 bases; bases outside gene matches: 15. The length of the CDR3 is 16 residues. For the CDR3, the DNA is TGTGCCAGCAGCCCCCGTCCGGGACAGTTAGATTATGGCTACACCTTC. Protein product: CASSPRPGQLDYGYTF.

J is TRBJ2-1 and V is TRBV7-9; maybe TRBD2 (5 bases). Trimming took off 4 bases at V and 10 bases at J, with 11 bases between the two ends. Germline CDR1 reads SEHNR; CDR2 reads FQNEAQ (reference sequence). This CDR3 has 12 residues. Here the CDR3 DNA reads TGTGCCAGCAGCTACACTAGTTTCGAGCAGTTCTTC. Amino acid sequence: CASSYTSFEQFF.

In this sample, this clone is medium-sized. The chain has TRBV28 and TRBJ2-7, with 11 bases lining up with TRBD1. CDR1 and CDR2 (germline): MDHEN, SYDVKM. This CDR3 is 15 amino acids long. V shed 5 bases, J shed 7 bases, and the junction held 10 bases outside the gene matches. CDR3 coding DNA: TGTGCCAGCAGTCGACCCGGGACAGGGGGATTAGAGCAGTACTTC. Its translation: CASSRPGTGGLEQYF.

V and J are TRBV3-1 and TRBJ2-2; 12 bases line up with TRBD2. V shed 4 bases and J 4 bases; nucleotides not matched to a gene: 7. Germline V gene lookup returns CDR1 LGHDT and CDR2 YNNKEL (reference sequence). This CDR3 has 17 residues. In nucleotides, the CDR3 is TGTGCCAGCAGCCGCAACACGGGACTAGCGGGCACCGGGGAGCTGTTTTTT. It encodes CASSRNTGLAGTGELFF.

Concerning this clone: The junction departs from germline at one end; a sequencing error may be responsible. The J gene is TRBJ2-7, the V gene TRBV4-2, with D hard to call. Per the germline V gene, CDR1 is LGHNA and CDR2 is YNFKEQ. This CDR3 spans 14 amino acids. This chain's CDR3 is CASIQDPSSGEQYF. In nucleotides, the CDR3 is TGTGCCAGCATCCAAGACCCCTCGTCCGGCGAGCAGTACTTC.

The rearrangement joins TRBV7-2 to TRBJ2-7; TRBD2 is a possible D gene (6 bases). The CDR3 contains 15 residues. With 5 bases removed from V and 0 bases from J, the gap between germline ends came to 14 bases. The germline V gene has CDR1 SGHTA and CDR2 FQGNSA. CDR3: CASSPLWRGSYEQYF. The CDR3 DNA sequence: TGTGCCAGCAGCCCTCTTTGGCGGGGCTCCTACGAGCAGTACTTC. Full variable domain (rest looked up from reference TRBV7-2 and TRBJ2-7): GAGVSQSPSNKVTEKGKDVELRCDPISGHTALYWYRQSLGQGLEFLIYFQGNSAPDKSGLPSDRFSAERTGGSVSTLTIQRTQQEDSAVYLCASSPLWRGSYEQYFGPGTRLTVT.

This clone was recorded at least ten times. The CDR3 spells CSVGLRGVTDTQYF. For the CDR3, the DNA is TGCAGCGTTGGTCTCAGGGGGGTGACAGATACGCAGTATTTT. This chain connects TRBV29-1 to TRBJ2-3; a possible D gene is TRBD1 (7 bases). CDR1 and CDR2 from the germline V gene are SQVTM and ANQGSEA. The V end lost 4 bases, the J end lost 3 bases, and 14 bases lay between the germline ends. This CDR3 is built from 14 residues.

This rearrangement joins TRBV20-1 to TRBJ2-7, with 11 bases matching TRBD2. The CDR3 extends over 17 amino acids. Losses at the gene ends were 0 bases for V and 2 bases for J; bases not matched to a gene: 9. Looked up from germline, CDR1 is DFQATT and CDR2 is SNEGSKA (reference sequence). This CDR3 reads CSARDLAGGSETYEQYV. The CDR3 nucleotides are TGCAGTGCTAGAGATCTAGCGGGAGGTTCGGAAACCTACGAGCAGTACGTC.

At least ten counts were recorded for this clone. The chain uses TRBV5-4 and TRBJ1-1; D remains ambiguous. The CDR3 is 19 residues long. V was shortened by 4 bases and J by 1 base, with 26 bases between the two germline ends. Germline V gene data show CDR1 as SGHNT and CDR2 as YYREEE (reference sequence). The CDR3 coding sequence is TGTGCCAGCAGCGAAACCAAGACATGGACGATCGTCGGGAACACTGAAGCTTTCTTT. The encoded protein is CASSETKTWTIVGNTEAFF.

By share, this clone ranks as large. For the CDR3, the DNA is TGCGCCAGTCCGACTAGCGGGGGCTACTACGAGCAGTACTTC. Amino acid sequence: CASPTSGGYYEQYF. This rearrangement joins TRBV4-3 to TRBJ2-7, with 12 nucleotides matching TRBD2. V shed 9 bases and J 3 bases; nucleotides not matched to a gene: 6. CDR3 length equals 14 residues. Germline CDR1 reads LGHNA; CDR2 reads YSLEER.

The sample holds many counts of this clone. V and J are TRBV7-2 and TRBJ2-3; D may be TRBD2 (5 bases). The CDR3 length is 14 residues. In germline, CDR1 is SGHTA, CDR2 FQGNSA. V lost 5 bases, J lost 6 bases, and 15 bases lay in between. The CDR3 DNA reads TGTGCCAGCAGCCGCGGCTTCGGGATGGATACGCAGTATTTT. This encodes CASSRGFGMDTQYF. The full variable domain, rest sourced from reference TRBV7-2 and TRBJ2-3, is GAGVSQSPSNKVTEKGKDVELRCDPISGHTALYWYRQSLGQGLEFLIYFQGNSAPDKSGLPSDRFSAERTGGSVSTLTIQRTQQEDSAVYLCASSRGFGMDTQYFGPGTRLTVL.